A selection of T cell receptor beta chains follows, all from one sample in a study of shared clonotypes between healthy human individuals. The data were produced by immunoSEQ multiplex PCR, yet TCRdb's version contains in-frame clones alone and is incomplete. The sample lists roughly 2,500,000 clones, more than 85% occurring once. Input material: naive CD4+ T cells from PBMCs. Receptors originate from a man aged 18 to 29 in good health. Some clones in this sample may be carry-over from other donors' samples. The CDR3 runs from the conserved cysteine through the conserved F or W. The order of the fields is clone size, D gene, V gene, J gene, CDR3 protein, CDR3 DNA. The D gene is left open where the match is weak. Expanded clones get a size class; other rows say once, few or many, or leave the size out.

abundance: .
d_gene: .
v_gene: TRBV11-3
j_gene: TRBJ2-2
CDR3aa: CASSLGGGIDAGELFF
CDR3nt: TGTGCCAGCAGCCTGGGGGGCGGAATTGACGCCGGGGAGCTGTTTTTT

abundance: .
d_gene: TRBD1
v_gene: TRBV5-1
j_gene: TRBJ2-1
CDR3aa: CASSTYGQGSYNEQFF
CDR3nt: TGCGCCAGCAGCACATACGGACAGGGGTCTTACAATGAGCAGTTCTTC

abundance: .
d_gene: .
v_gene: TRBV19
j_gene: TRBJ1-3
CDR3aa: CASSIEGPGNTIYF
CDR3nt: TGTGCCAGTAGTATAGAGGGGCCTGGAAACACCATATATTTT

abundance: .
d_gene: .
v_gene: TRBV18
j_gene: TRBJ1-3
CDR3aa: CASSPSIGDTIYF
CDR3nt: TGTGCCAGCTCACCAAGCATTGGAGACACCATATATTTT

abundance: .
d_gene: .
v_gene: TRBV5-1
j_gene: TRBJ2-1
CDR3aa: CASSLVQGSPNEQFF
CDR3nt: TGCGCCAGCAGCTTGGTGCAGGGAAGCCCCAATGAGCAGTTCTTC

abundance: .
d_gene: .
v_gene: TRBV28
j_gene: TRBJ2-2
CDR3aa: CASSLTSTGELFF
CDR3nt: TGTGCCAGCAGTCTGACAAGCACCGGGGAGCTGTTTTTT

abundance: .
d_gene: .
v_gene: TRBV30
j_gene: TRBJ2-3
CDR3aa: CACGRGSGTGDTQYF
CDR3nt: TGTGCCTGCGGACGCGGTTCTGGGACGGGCGATACGCAGTATTTT

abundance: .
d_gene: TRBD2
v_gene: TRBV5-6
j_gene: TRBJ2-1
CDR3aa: CASGPTTRGNEQFF
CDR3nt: TGTGCCAGCGGCCCCACGACGCGGGGGAATGAGCAGTTCTTC

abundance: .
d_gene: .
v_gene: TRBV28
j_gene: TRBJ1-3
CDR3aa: CASSRGPSGNTIYF
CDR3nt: TGTGCCAGCAGCCGGGGCCCCTCTGGAAACACCATATATTTT

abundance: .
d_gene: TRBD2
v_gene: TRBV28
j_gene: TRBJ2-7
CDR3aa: CASGGGTPYEQYF
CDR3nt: TGTGCCTCCGGGGGGGGTACTCCCTACGAGCAGTACTTC

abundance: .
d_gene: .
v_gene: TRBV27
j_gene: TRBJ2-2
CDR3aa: CASSSGRNTGELFF
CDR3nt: TGTGCCAGCAGTTCTGGACGAAACACCGGGGAGCTGTTTTTT

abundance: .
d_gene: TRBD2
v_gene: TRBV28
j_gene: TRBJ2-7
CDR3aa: CASSTGTRIHEQYF
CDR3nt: TGTGCCAGCAGCACTGGGACTAGAATCCACGAGCAGTACTTC

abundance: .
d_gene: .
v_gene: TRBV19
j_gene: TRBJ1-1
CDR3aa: CASSPRDRIGSTEAFF
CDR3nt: TGTGCCAGTAGCCCGCGGGACCGCATCGGTAGCACTGAAGCTTTCTTT

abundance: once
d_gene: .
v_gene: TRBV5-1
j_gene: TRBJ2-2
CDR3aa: CASSLPSGEGDWTGELFF
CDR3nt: TGCGCCAGCAGCCTTCCCTCGGGTGAGGGTGACTGGACCGGGGAGCTGTTTTTT

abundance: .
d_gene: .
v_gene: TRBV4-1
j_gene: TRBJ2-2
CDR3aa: CASTPVGGYAGELFF
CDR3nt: TGCGCCAGCACCCCCGTGGGGGGCTACGCCGGGGAGCTGTTTTTT

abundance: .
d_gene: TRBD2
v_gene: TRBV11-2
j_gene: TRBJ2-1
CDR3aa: CASSPSGGRAYNEQFF
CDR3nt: TGTGCCAGCAGCCCGAGCGGCGGGAGGGCCTACAATGAGCAGTTCTTC

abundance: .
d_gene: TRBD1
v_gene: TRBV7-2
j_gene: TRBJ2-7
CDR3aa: CASSLGQGAYYEQYF
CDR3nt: TGTGCCAGCAGCTTAGGGCAGGGGGCGTACTACGAGCAGTACTTC

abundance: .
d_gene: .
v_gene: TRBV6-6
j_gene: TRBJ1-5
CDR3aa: CASSQTQGLGQPQHF
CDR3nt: TGTGCCAGCAGTCAAACACAGGGATTAGGTCAGCCCCAGCATTTT

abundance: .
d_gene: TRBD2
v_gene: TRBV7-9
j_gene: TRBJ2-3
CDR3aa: CASSLGLAVTDTQYF
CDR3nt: TGTGCCAGCAGCCTGGGACTAGCGGTCACAGATACGCAGTATTTT

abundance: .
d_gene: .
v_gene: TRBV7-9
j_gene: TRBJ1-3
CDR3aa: CASSLNVNTIYF
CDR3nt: TGTGCCAGCAGCTTAAACGTAAACACCATATATTTT

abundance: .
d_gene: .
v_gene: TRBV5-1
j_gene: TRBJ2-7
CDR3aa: CASSLPSSSDEQYF
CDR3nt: TGCGCCAGCAGCTTGCCTTCTTCATCCGACGAGCAGTACTTC

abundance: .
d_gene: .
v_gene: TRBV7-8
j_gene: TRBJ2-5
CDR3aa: CASSFLSAQETQYF
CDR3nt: TGTGCCAGCAGCTTCCTTAGCGCTCAAGAGACCCAGTACTTC

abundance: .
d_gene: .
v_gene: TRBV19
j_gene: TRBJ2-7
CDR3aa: CASSIDLGYEQYF
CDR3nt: TGTGCCAGTAGTATAGATCTTGGGTACGAGCAGTACTTC

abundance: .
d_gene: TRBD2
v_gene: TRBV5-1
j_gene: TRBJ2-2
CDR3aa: CASSLLTGGTGELFF
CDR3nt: TGCGCCAGCAGCCTTCTTACGGGGGGCACCGGGGAGCTGTTTTTT

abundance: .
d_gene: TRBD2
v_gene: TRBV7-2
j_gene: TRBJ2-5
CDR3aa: CADTAGVQETQYF
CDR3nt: TGTGCCGACACGGCGGGAGTACAAGAGACCCAGTACTTC

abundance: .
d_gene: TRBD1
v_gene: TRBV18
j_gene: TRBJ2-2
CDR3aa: CASSPGQGGTGELFF
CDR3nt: TGTGCCAGCTCACCAGGACAGGGAGGCACCGGGGAGCTGTTTTTT

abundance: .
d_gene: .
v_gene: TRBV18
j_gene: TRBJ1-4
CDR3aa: CASSPPQSGPSDEKLFF
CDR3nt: TGTGCCAGCTCACCACCTCAATCCGGGCCCTCTGATGAAAAACTGTTTTTT

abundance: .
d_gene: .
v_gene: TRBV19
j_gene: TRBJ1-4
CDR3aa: CASSTVYSPSGEKLFF
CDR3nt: TGTGCCAGTAGTACGGTCTACAGTCCCTCGGGTGAAAAACTGTTTTTT

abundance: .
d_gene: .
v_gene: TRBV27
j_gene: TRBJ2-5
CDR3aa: CASSLGTLQETQYF
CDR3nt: TGTGCCAGCAGTTTAGGGACACTCCAAGAGACCCAGTACTTC

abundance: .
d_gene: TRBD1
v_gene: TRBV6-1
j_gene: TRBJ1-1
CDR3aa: CASSDRDRVNTEAFF
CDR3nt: TGTGCCAGCAGTGACAGGGACAGGGTGAATACTGAAGCTTTCTTT

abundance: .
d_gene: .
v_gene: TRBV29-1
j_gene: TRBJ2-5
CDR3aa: CSARHNRVGQTQYF
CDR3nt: TGCAGCGCTCGACACAACAGGGTGGGGCAGACCCAGTACTTC

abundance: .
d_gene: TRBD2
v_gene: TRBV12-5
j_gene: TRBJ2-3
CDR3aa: CASGSLAGVLDTQYF
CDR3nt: TGTGCTAGTGGTTCTCTAGCGGGAGTTTTGGATACGCAGTATTTT

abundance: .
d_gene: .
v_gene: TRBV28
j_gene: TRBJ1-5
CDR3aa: CASSLPSLGNQPQHF
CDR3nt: TGTGCCAGCAGTTTACCCTCGCTCGGCAATCAGCCCCAGCATTTT

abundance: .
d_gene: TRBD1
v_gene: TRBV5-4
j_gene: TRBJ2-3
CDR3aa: CASSSPSGTGWSDTQYF
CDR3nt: TGTGCCAGCAGCTCACCCTCCGGGACAGGGTGGTCAGATACGCAGTATTTT

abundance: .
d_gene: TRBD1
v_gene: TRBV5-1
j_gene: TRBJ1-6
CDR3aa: CASSRDSSSYNSPLHF
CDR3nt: TGCGCCAGCAGTAGGGACAGCTCCTCCTATAATTCACCCCTCCACTTT

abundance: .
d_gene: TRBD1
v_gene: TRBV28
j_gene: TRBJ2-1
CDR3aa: CASSLRGRTYNEQFF
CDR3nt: TGTGCCAGCAGTTTGAGGGGGCGGACCTACAATGAGCAGTTCTTC

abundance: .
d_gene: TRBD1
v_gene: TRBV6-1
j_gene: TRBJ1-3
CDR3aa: CASSAQGGGGNTIYF
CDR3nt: TGTGCCAGCAGTGCGCAGGGGGGAGGTGGAAACACCATATATTTT

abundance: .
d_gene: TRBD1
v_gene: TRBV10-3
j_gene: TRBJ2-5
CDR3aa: CAISDGTGGGWETQYF
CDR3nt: TGTGCCATCAGTGACGGGACAGGGGGCGGATGGGAGACCCAGTACTTC

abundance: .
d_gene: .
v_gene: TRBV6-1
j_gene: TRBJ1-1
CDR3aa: CASSPGPWAEAFF
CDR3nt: TGTGCCAGCAGTCCGGGGCCTTGGGCTGAAGCTTTCTTT

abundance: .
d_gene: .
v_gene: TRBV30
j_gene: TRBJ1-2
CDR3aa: CAWRSGPGGYTF
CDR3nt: TGTGCCTGGAGGTCCGGGCCGGGCGGCTACACCTTC

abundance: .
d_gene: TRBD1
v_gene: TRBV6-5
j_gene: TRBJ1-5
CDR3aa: CASSWDRDQPQHF
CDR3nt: TGTGCCAGCAGTTGGGACAGAGATCAGCCCCAGCATTTT

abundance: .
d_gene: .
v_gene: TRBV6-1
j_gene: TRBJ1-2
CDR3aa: CASSPDLDYGYTF
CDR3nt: TGTGCCAGCAGCCCCGATTTGGACTATGGCTACACCTTC

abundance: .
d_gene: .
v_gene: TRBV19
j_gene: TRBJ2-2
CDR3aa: CASSDGGGPTGELFF
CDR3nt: TGTGCCAGTAGCGACGGTGGCGGGCCCACCGGGGAGCTGTTTTTT

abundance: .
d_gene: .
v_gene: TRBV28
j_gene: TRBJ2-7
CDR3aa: CASTTPVAQYF
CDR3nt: TGTGCCAGCACGACCCCGGTGGCGCAGTACTTC

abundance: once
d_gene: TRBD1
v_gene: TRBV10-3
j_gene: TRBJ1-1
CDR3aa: CAISGQENTEAFF
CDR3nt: TGTGCCATCAGCGGACAGGAGAACACTGAAGCTTTCTTT

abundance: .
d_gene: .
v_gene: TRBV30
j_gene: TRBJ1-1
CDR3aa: CAWTTDMNTEAFF
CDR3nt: TGTGCCTGGACTACAGACATGAACACTGAAGCTTTCTTT

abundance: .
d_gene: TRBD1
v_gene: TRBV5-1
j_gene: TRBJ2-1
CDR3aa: CASSLEGTGGHEQFF
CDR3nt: TGCGCCAGCAGCTTGGAAGGGACAGGGGGCCATGAGCAGTTCTTC

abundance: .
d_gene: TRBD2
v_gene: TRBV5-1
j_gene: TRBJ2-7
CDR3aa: CASSIGTSGVFPYEQYF
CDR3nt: TGCGCCAGCAGCATAGGGACTAGCGGGGTGTTCCCCTACGAGCAGTACTTC

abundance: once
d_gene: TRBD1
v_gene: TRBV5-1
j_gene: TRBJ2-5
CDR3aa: CASSRTGTAAQETQYF
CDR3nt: TGCGCCAGCAGCCGGACCGGGACAGCCGCCCAAGAGACCCAGTACTTC

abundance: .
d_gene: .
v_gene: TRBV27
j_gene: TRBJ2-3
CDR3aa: CASSLKVYTDTQYF
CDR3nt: TGTGCCAGCAGTTTAAAGGTCTACACAGATACGCAGTATTTT

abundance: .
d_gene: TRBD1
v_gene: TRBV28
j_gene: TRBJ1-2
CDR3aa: CASTEGQSPYGYTF
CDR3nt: TGTGCCAGCACCGAGGGACAGTCACCCTATGGCTACACCTTC

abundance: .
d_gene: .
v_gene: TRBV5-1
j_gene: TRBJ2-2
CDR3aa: CASSRGLGPNTGELFF
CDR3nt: TGCGCCAGCAGCCGGGGACTGGGGCCGAACACCGGGGAGCTGTTTTTT

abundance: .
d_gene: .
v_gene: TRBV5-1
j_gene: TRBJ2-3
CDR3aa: CASGSPPTDTQYF
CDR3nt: TGCGCCAGCGGGAGCCCCCCCACAGATACGCAGTATTTT

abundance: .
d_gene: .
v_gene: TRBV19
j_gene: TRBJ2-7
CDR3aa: CASSTSYRWSSYEQYF
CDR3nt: TGTGCCAGTAGTACCTCTTATCGCTGGTCCTCCTACGAGCAGTACTTC

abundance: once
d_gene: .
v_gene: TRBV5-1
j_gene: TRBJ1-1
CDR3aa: CASSFAGSVDTEAFF
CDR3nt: TGCGCCAGCAGCTTTGCGGGTTCGGTTGACACTGAAGCTTTCTTT

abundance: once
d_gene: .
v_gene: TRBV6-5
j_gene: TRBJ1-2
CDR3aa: CASSYSKVGRNNGYTF
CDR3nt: TGTGCCAGCAGTTACTCGAAAGTAGGTCGCAACAATGGCTACACCTTC

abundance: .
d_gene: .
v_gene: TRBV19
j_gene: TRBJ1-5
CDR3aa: CASSIFGGGNQPQHF
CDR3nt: TGTGCCAGTAGTATTTTCGGAGGGGGCAATCAGCCCCAGCATTTT

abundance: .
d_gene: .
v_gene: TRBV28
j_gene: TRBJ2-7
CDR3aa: CASSFSVRTYEQYF
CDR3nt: TGTGCCAGCAGTTTCTCAGTTCGCACCTACGAGCAGTACTTC

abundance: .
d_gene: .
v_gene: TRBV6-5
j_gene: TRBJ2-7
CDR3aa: CASSYTAGVRDEQYF
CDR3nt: TGTGCCAGCAGTTATACTGCGGGCGTTAGGGACGAGCAGTACTTC

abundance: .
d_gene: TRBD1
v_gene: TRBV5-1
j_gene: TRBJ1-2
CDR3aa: CASSPDRDGYGYTF
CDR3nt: TGCGCCAGCAGCCCCGACAGGGACGGGTATGGCTACACCTTC